This T cell receptor beta chain was documented in a study of cytomegalovirus exposure and HLA in healthy donors. Study-wide results and caveats: Listed as cytomegalovirus-associated were over 150 TCR beta chains.

A multiplex PCR was run with 60 Vbeta primers and 13 Jbeta primers. Here immunoSEQ multiplex PCR was the method, and the copy in TCRdb shows in-frame clones only, minus some. The sample holds approximately 130,000 clones, roughly 85% seen once. V was shortened by 3 bases and J by 5 bases, with 10 bases between the two germline ends. The CDR3 consists of 13 residues. Germline CDR1 LNHDA, CDR2 SQIVND (reference sequence). Concerning this clone: Its target is not known.

Sequenced input: PBMCs. This receptor was identified in a man aged 40-50 years in good health and CMV-seronegative. The J gene is TRBJ1-1, the V gene TRBV19; D is perhaps TRBD1 (5 bases). CDR3 residues: CASSIPGKTEAFF. CDR3 DNA: TGTGCCAGTAGTATCCCAGGGAAAACTGAAGCTTTCTTT.